This TCR beta chain was captured by sequencing in a study of radiotherapy plus CTLA-4 blockade in lung cancer. Overall study results and limits: Per reports, early blood T cell clone dynamics, plus interferon-beta, forecast response most strongly.

Clones were read by immunoSEQ multiplex PCR, and TCRdb kept only the in-frame ones, dropping some. The data contain about 62,000 clones, approximately 75% of them singletons. Points on this clone: The antigen remains undetermined.

Alongside CTLA-4 blockade with ipilimumab, patients with chemo-refractory metastatic non-small-cell lung cancer received focal radiation. In germline, CDR1 is SGHRS, CDR2 YFSETQ. The V and J ends lost 4 bases and 8 bases, in that order; junction bases with no gene match: 5. The CDR3 extends over 13 amino acids. The clonotype was recovered from a human donor with non-small cell lung cancer who had a complete response to radiotherapy plus ipilimumab. The V gene is TRBV5-1, the J gene TRBJ1-2, with 10 bases lining up with TRBD1. Sequencing used peripheral blood, obtained from a patient treated with radiotherapy plus ipilimumab. The CDR3: CASSHGTGEGYTF. CDR3 sequence (DNA): TGCGCCAGCAGCCACGGGACAGGGGAGGGCTACACCTTC.